This T cell receptor (beta chain) was obtained from a study of T cell changes during pregnancy in multiple sclerosis. Germline CDR1 MNHEY, CDR2 SVGAGI. The junction had 11 bases not matched to a gene; V was cut back by 4 bases and J by 11 bases. This CDR3 spans 15 amino acids. Clones were read by immunoSEQ multiplex PCR, and TCRdb kept only the in-frame ones, dropping some. In the table there are under 70,000 clones, more than 80% of which are singletons. The receptor was derived from a female donor in good health, enrolled as a control in a pregnancy study. The chain employs TRBV6-5 and TRBJ1-4; TRBD1 matches at 9 bases. The starting material was CD4+ T cells from peripheral blood mononuclear cells, obtained after pregnancy. CDR3: CASSSGQGFRGKLFF. Here the CDR3 DNA reads TGTGCCAGCAGTTCCGGACAGGGGTTCAGAGGGAAACTGTTTTTT.